This TCR beta chain appears in the sequencing data of a study of shared clonotypes between healthy human individuals. This clone has ten or more counts. Its antigen is not known. CDR3 size: 12 residues. V was cut by 2 bases and J by 8 bases, with 8 bases left in between. Germline loops: CDR1 SGHRS, CDR2 YFSETQ. Here immunoSEQ multiplex PCR was the method, and the copy in TCRdb shows in-frame clones only, minus some. The sample yields roughly 1 million clones, about 70% seen once. Findings and limits, study-wide: Naive subsets generally exceeded memory subsets in estimated richness.

The receptor's source is a man aged 18 to 29 in good health. The sample comprised memory CD4+ T cells sorted from blood. Subset specified: CD45RA-negative fraction. This rearrangement joins TRBV5-1 to TRBJ2-1; D gene ambiguous. The CDR3: CASSLLMDEQFF. CDR3 DNA: TGCGCCAGCAGCTTACTTATGGATGAGCAGTTCTTC.